Below, 21 T cell receptor beta chains from the same sample are listed, as sequenced in a study of shared clonotypes between healthy human individuals. Naive CD8 populations comprised CD45RO-negative cells positively selected for CCR7, excluding terminally differentiated effector memory CD45RA+ cells. Generated by immunoSEQ multiplex PCR, the TCRdb table keeps only in-frame clones and is missing some. This table holds 1.5 million to 2.5 million clones, just under 95% found once. Sequenced sample: naive CD8+ T cells sorted from blood. The receptors originated from a man aged 18 to 35 in good health.

V usage is TRBV28 and J usage is TRBJ1-6; D gene ambiguous. The V gene's germline CDR1 is MDHEN and CDR2 SYDVKM. The V end was cut by 4 bases, the J end by 1 base, with 17 bases between. This CDR3 contains 18 residues. The CDR3 sequence is CASSSDPARESYNSPLHF. DNA of the CDR3: TGTGCCAGCAGTTCAGATCCGGCCCGAGAGTCCTATAATTCACCCCTCCACTTT.

Details on this clone: Other DNA sequences of this sample code for an identical CDR3. The DNA for the CDR3 is TGTGCCAGCAGTTTATTGGATACGCAGTATTTT. It encodes CASSLLDTQYF. The chain couples TRBV28 to TRBJ2-3; D ambiguous. The CDR3 has 11 residues. V shed 1 base and J shed 6 bases, with 2 bases lying between them. Germline assignment: CDR1 MDHEN and CDR2 SYDVKM. Drawing the rest from reference TRBV28 and TRBJ2-3, the complete variable domain is DVKVTQSSRYLVKRTGEKVFLECVQDMDHENMFWYRQDPGLGLRLIYFSYDVKMKEKGDIPEGYSVSREKKERFSLILESASTNQTSMYLCASSLLDTQYFGPGTRLTVL.

A single count supports this clone. This chain links TRBV5-6 with TRBJ2-1; D unresolved. The CDR3 spans 11 residues. Trimming stripped 4 bases from V and 4 bases from J, with 3 bases between. Germline assignment: CDR1 SGHDT and CDR2 YYEEEE. The CDR3 is CASSKYNEQFF. CDR3 sequence (DNA): TGTGCCAGCAGCAAATACAATGAGCAGTTCTTC.

The chain joins TRBV7-2 to TRBJ1-2, with a weak D call TRBD1 (6 bases). Trimming left V 5 bases short and J 0 bases short, with 13 bases between. Germline V CDR1 and CDR2: SGHTA, FQGNSA. CDR3 length equals 15 residues. CDR3 protein: CASSGNRETNYGYTF. Written as DNA, the CDR3 is TGTGCCAGCAGCGGGAACAGGGAGACTAACTATGGCTACACCTTC.

The gene calls are TRBV27 and TRBJ1-4, with 7 nucleotides matching TRBD1. Per germline, CDR1 MNHEY and CDR2 SMNVEV (reference sequence). V was pared by 4 bases and J by 8 bases, with 10 bases of the junction left unmatched. The CDR3 length is 15 residues. For the CDR3, the DNA is TGTGCCAGCAGTTACTACGGCAGGGGGGACGAAAAACTGTTTTTT. The encoded protein is CASSYYGRGDEKLFF. The whole variable domain, remainder taken from reference TRBV27 and TRBJ1-4, is EAQVTQNPRYLITVTGKKLTVTCSQNMNHEYMSWYRQDPGLGLRQIYYSMNVEVTDKGDVPEGYKVSRKEKRNFPLILESPSPNQTSLYFCASSYYGRGDEKLFFGSGTQLSVL.

CDR3 DNA sequence: TGTGCCAGCAGTTACTCTCGAGAAGCCAGAGCCTATGGCTACACCTTC. Residues: CASSYSREARAYGYTF. This chain links TRBV6-5 with TRBJ1-2; D remains unclear. The length of the CDR3 is 16 residues. With 0 bases removed from V and 4 bases from J, the gap between germline ends came to 15 bases. Germline V lookup: CDR1 MNHEY, CDR2 SVGAGI.

J is TRBJ1-5 and V is TRBV5-8; D remains unclear. This CDR3 comprises 14 residues. Per germline, CDR1 SGHTS and CDR2 YDEGEE. V dropped 0 bases and J dropped 5 bases, with 9 bases sitting between them. CDR3 in DNA: TGTGCCAGCAGCTTGGGAGGTGGGGATCAGCCCCAGCATTTT. It codes for CASSLGGGDQPQHF.

V usage is TRBV2 and J usage is TRBJ2-2; TRBD1 agrees at 10 bases. This CDR3 is 15 amino acids long. The V gene end was trimmed by 6 bases and the J gene end by 3 bases; junction bases not matched to a gene: 4. Germline V CDR1 and CDR2: SNHLY, FYNNEI. The CDR3 coding sequence is TGTGCCAGCAGCTCCGGGACAGGGGACACCGGGGAGCTGTTTTTT. Translated, it gives CASSSGTGDTGELFF.

J is TRBJ1-5 and V is TRBV2; D might be TRBD1 (5 bases). V lost 4 bases, J lost 4 bases, and 8 bases lay in between. CDR3 length equals 13 residues. Germline V gene data show CDR1 as SNHLY and CDR2 as FYNNEI. Here the CDR3 DNA reads TGTGCCAGCAGTGTTCCAGGGAATCAGCCCCAGCATTTT. As protein: CASSVPGNQPQHF.

About this clone itself: This CDR3 is also generated by other DNA sequences in the sample. The chain joins TRBV6-5 to TRBJ1-2; the D gene is possibly TRBD1 (5 bases). The length of the CDR3 is 13 residues. Trimming removed 0 bases from V and 8 bases from J, with 10 bases in between. Per the germline V gene, CDR1 is MNHEY and CDR2 is SVGAGI. In DNA, the CDR3 is TGTGCCAGCAGTTACTCGGGGGGAGGAGGCTACACCTTC. Translation gives CASSYSGGGGYTF.

In DNA form, the CDR3 reads TGTGCCAGCAGCGTACAGTGGGAGTCGGAGAATGAGCAGTTCTTC. It translates to CASSVQWESENEQFF. The rearrangement joins TRBV9 to TRBJ2-1; TRBD2 might be the D (5 bases). This CDR3 has 15 amino acids. V lost 1 base and J lost 7, with 15 bases in between. Per the germline V gene, CDR1 is SGDLS and CDR2 is YYNGEE.

The chain combines TRBV7-6 with TRBJ1-1; tentative D call: TRBD1 (5 bases). Looked up from germline, CDR1 is SGHVS and CDR2 is FNYEAQ. The length of the CDR3 is 15 residues. Trimming left V 1 base short and J 1 base short, with 10 bases between. Here the CDR3 reads CASSLGWGGNTEAFF. The CDR3 nucleotides are TGTGCCAGCAGCTTAGGGTGGGGCGGGAACACTGAAGCTTTCTTT. The full variable domain, its missing parts supplied by reference TRBV7-6 and TRBJ1-1, is GAGVSQSPRYKVTKRGQDVALRCDPISGHVSLYWYRQALGQGPEFLTYFNYEAQQDKSGLPNDRFSAERPEGSISTLTIQRTEQRDSAMYRCASSLGWGGNTEAFFGQGTRLTVV.

This chain connects TRBV11-2 to TRBJ2-7; 10 positions agree with TRBD2. Unmatched junction bases numbered 19, after V lost 0 bases and J lost 5 bases. Germline CDR1 reads SGHAT; CDR2 reads FQNNGV. The CDR3 covers 20 residues. The CDR3 reads CASSLEASGRLVGLVHEQYF. For the CDR3, the DNA is TGTGCCAGCAGCTTAGAGGCTAGCGGGAGATTAGTAGGCCTAGTCCACGAGCAGTACTTC.

This chain's CDR3 is CASSSGTTPRKTQYF. The CDR3 DNA follows: TGTGCCAGCAGCTCAGGGACTACCCCAAGGAAGACCCAGTACTTC. The V and J genes are TRBV7-9 and TRBJ2-5, with 7 bases matching TRBD2. The germline CDR1 and CDR2 sequences are SEHNR and FQNEAQ (reference sequence). With V trimmed by 4 bases and J by 6 bases, 11 bases remained unmatched. There are 15 residues in the CDR3.

Points on this clone: Other nucleotide sequences in the sample specify the same CDR3. This rearrangement joins TRBV27 to TRBJ2-7, with D tentatively TRBD2 (5 bases). This CDR3 is built from 13 residues. CDR1 is MNHEY and CDR2 is SMNVEV in the germline V gene (reference sequence). Trimming removed 3 bases at V and 2 bases at J, with 8 bases between. The CDR3: CASSLGGPYEQYF. The DNA of the CDR3 is TGTGCCAGCAGTTTGGGCGGGCCCTACGAGCAGTACTTC.

This chain uses TRBV28 with TRBJ2-7; D unclear. V was clipped by 5 bases and J by 1 base, with 9 bases between them. CDR3 length: 13 amino acids. The germline V gene has CDR1 MDHEN and CDR2 SYDVKM. The CDR3 DNA reads TGTGCCAGCAGTACGCTTGGTTCCTACGAGCAGTACTTC. It codes for CASSTLGSYEQYF.

The rearrangement joins TRBV13 to TRBJ2-7; 10 bases fit TRBD2. V was pared by 2 bases and J by 2 bases, with 6 bases of the junction left unmatched. This CDR3 has 16 residues. Per germline, CDR1 PRHDT and CDR2 FYEKMQ (reference sequence). CDR3 residues: CASSLRSGRAAYEQYF. For the CDR3, the DNA is TGTGCCAGCAGCTTAAGGAGCGGGAGGGCCGCCTACGAGCAGTACTTC.

The chain links TRBV14 to TRBJ2-7, with 7 bases matching TRBD1. Germline V gives CDR1 SGHDN, CDR2 FVKESK. CDR3 length equals 14 residues. The ends lost 4 bases at V and 3 bases at J; junction bases unmatched: 6. CDR3 region: CASSLTGARYEQYF. In DNA, the CDR3 is TGTGCCAGCAGCCTCACAGGGGCCCGCTACGAGCAGTACTTC.

The chain uses TRBV11-2 and TRBJ2-1; D is unresolved. Between the trimmed V and J ends, which lost 3 bases and 5 bases, there was a span of 11 bases. Germline V gene data show CDR1 as SGHAT and CDR2 as FQNNGV. The CDR3 runs 14 residues. The CDR3 region has the DNA TGTGCCAGCAGCTTTCTCGGCGGAGACAATGAGCAGTTCTTC. Protein sequence: CASSFLGGDNEQFF. Combining the CDR3 with reference TRBV11-2 and TRBJ2-1 gives the whole variable domain EAGVAQSPRYKIIEKRQSVAFWCNPISGHATLYWYQQILGQGPKLLIQFQNNGVVDDSQLPKDRFSAERLKGVDSTLKIQPAKLEDSAVYLCASSFLGGDNEQFFGPGTRLTVL.

The chain couples TRBV5-1 to TRBJ2-1, with 11 positions matching TRBD2. V lost 3 bases to trimming and J lost 5 bases; unmatched junction nucleotides: 7. The CDR3 runs to 16 residues. Germline V gives CDR1 SGHRS, CDR2 YFSETQ. CDR3 sequence (DNA): TGCGCCAGCAGCTCGACCGGGACTAGCGGACACAATGAGCAGTTCTTC. Amino acid sequence: CASSSTGTSGHNEQFF.

The chain combines TRBV7-9 with TRBJ1-2; possible D gene TRBD1, 5 bases. Looked up from germline, CDR1 is SEHNR and CDR2 is FQNEAQ (reference sequence). V dropped 1 base and J dropped 6 bases, with 12 bases sitting between them. The CDR3 extends over 14 amino acids. CDR3 sequence (DNA): TGTGCCAGCAGCTTAGAGCTGGGGGATAATGGCTACACCTTC. This encodes CASSLELGDNGYTF.